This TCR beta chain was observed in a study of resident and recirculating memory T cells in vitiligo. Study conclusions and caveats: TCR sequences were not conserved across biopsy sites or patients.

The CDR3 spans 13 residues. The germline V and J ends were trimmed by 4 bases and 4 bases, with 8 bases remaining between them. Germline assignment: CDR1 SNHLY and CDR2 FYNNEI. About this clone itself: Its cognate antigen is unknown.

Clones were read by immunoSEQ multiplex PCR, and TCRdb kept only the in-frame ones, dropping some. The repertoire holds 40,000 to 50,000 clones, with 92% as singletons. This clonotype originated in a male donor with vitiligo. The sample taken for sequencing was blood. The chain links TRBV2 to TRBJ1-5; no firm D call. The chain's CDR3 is CASSGSLNQPQHF. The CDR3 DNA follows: TGTGCCAGCAGTGGTTCCCTTAATCAGCCCCAGCATTTT.